Below are 20 T cell receptor beta chains sequenced from a single sample in a study of blood T cell repertoires in COVID-19. The protocol was immunoSEQ multiplex PCR, while the TCRdb copy is restricted to in-frame clones and leaves out a portion. The profile covers more than 250,000 clones, with about 89% appearing a single time and roughly 3% taken by the ten largest. The sequenced sample consisted of PBMCs or T cells enriched from blood (not recorded which). These receptors originate from a woman between 18 and 30 years old who had recovered from COVID-19.

The CDR3 nucleotides are TGTGCCAGCAGCTCGCATGGACAGTTTAGCTCCTATAATTCACCCCTCCACTTT. It is translated as CASSSHGQFSSYNSPLHF. The chain couples TRBV11-2 to TRBJ1-6; maybe TRBD1 (6 bases). The CDR3 length is 18 residues. Germline-derived CDR1 and CDR2 are SGHAT and FQNNGV. Between the trimmed V and J ends, which lost 4 bases and 0 bases, there was a span of 16 bases.

The chain has TRBV9 and TRBJ1-2; 8 nucleotides line up with TRBD1. The germline CDR1 and CDR2 sequences are SGDLS and YYNGEE. CDR3 length equals 13 residues. Trimming cost V 2 bases and J 7 bases; bases outside gene matches: 4. CDR3 region: CASSVQGAGGYTF. CDR3 sequence (DNA): TGTGCCAGCAGCGTTCAGGGGGCTGGTGGCTACACCTTC.

The J gene is TRBJ2-1, the V gene TRBV7-6; tentative D call: TRBD2 (5 bases). The CDR3 is 12 amino acids. Trimming shortened V by 6 bases and J by 8 bases, and 11 bases separated the two germline ends. Germline loops: CDR1 SGHVS, CDR2 FNYEAQ. CDR3 region: CASSQLVYEQFF. As DNA, the CDR3 is TGTGCCAGCAGTCAACTAGTTTATGAGCAGTTCTTC.

J is TRBJ1-6 and V is TRBV5-6, with 8 bases matching TRBD1. The germline CDR1 and CDR2 sequences are SGHDT and YYEEEE. The CDR3 contains 14 residues. J lost 10 bases, V lost 3 bases, and 6 bases had no gene match. CDR3 sequence reads: CASSSWTGPSPLHF. The CDR3 coding sequence is TGTGCCAGCAGCTCCTGGACAGGGCCCTCACCCCTCCACTTT.

The J gene is TRBJ1-2, the V gene TRBV5-1; tentatively, D is TRBD1 (5 bases). The germline CDR1 and CDR2 sequences are SGHRS and YFSETQ. Trimming shortened V by 0 bases and J by 11 bases, and 11 bases separated the two germline ends. This CDR3 contains 12 residues. The CDR3 reads CASSLEQGGYTF. The CDR3, as DNA: TGCGCCAGCAGCTTGGAGCAGGGAGGATACACCTTC.

This clone was seen a few times. V is TRBV5-6 and J is TRBJ1-6; 12 bases map to TRBD1. The V gene's germline CDR1 is SGHDT and CDR2 YYEEEE. The CDR3 sequence is 14 residues long. The V segment lost 4 bases and the J segment 12 bases; nucleotides outside the gene matches: 5. This CDR3 is CASSLRDRGQPLHF. CDR3 DNA sequence: TGTGCCAGCAGCCTGAGGGACAGGGGGCAACCCCTCCACTTT.

The chain links TRBV7-9 to TRBJ1-5; 9 bases map to TRBD1. J lost 4 bases, V lost 5 bases, and 6 bases had no gene match. Germline-derived CDR1 and CDR2 are SEHNR and FQNEAQ (reference sequence). This CDR3 is 15 amino acids long. The CDR3 region has the DNA TGTGCCAGCAGCCGAAATGACAGGGGGAATCAGCCCCAGCATTTT. It encodes CASSRNDRGNQPQHF.

The V call is TRBV12-3 or TRBV12-4, the J call TRBJ1-1, with D maybe TRBD1 (5 bases). V dropped 3 bases and J dropped 5 bases, with 7 bases sitting between them. CDR3 length equals 12 residues. This CDR3 is CASSFDRTEAFF. CDR3 sequence (DNA): TGTGCCAGCAGTTTCGACAGAACTGAAGCTTTCTTT.

This chain links TRBV6-1 with TRBJ2-2; TRBD1 aligns across 7 bases. Losses at the gene ends were 2 bases for V and 4 bases for J; bases not matched to a gene: 10. Per the germline V gene, CDR1 is MNHNS and CDR2 is SASEGT. This CDR3 has 17 residues. CDR3 nucleotides: TGTGCCAGCAGTGAATTGGCCAGGGGGAGTCCCACCGGGGAGCTGTTTTTT. Translating it yields CASSELARGSPTGELFF.

DNA of the CDR3: TGTGCCACCAGTGATTCAGGGAAGGGGGAGACCCAGTACTTC. This codes for CATSDSGKGETQYF. This chain joins TRBV24-1 and TRBJ2-5; D is perhaps TRBD1 (5 bases). V lost 2 bases to trimming and J lost 5 bases, with 11 bases between them. Per germline, CDR1 KGHDR and CDR2 SFDVKD. The CDR3 is 14 residues long.

This clone has just one count. The V and J genes are TRBV5-1 and TRBJ1-2; TRBD1 matches 7 bases. The ends lost 0 bases at V and 2 bases at J; junction bases unmatched: 4. CDR3 length equals 15 residues. Germline V gene lookup returns CDR1 SGHRS and CDR2 YFSETQ. The CDR3 bases are TGCGCCAGCAGCTTGGGTGACAGGGAGAACTATGGCTACACCTTC. Protein product: CASSLGDRENYGYTF.

This clone was seen ten or more times. The chain combines TRBV27 with TRBJ1-5; D ambiguous. Germline V gene sequence: CDR1 MNHEY, CDR2 SMNVEV (reference sequence). Trimming cost V 3 bases and J 4 bases, with 10 bases left between them. CDR3 length equals 14 residues. The CDR3 nucleotides are TGTGCCAGCAGTTTGCGGGGAGTTAATCAGCCCCAGCATTTT. Amino acid sequence: CASSLRGVNQPQHF.

The chain carries TRBV5-4 and TRBJ1-1; TRBD1 is a possible D gene (5 bases). The V end was cut by 8 bases, the J end by 0 bases, with 11 bases between. The CDR3 extends over 13 amino acids. Germline loops: CDR1 SGHNT, CDR2 YYREEE (reference sequence). CDR3: CASSRELNTEAFF. The CDR3, as DNA: TGTGCCAGTAGCAGGGAGCTGAACACTGAAGCTTTCTTT.

CDR3 bases: TGTGCCAGCAGCCCCGAACTAAACTACAATGAGCAGTTCTTC. Translation gives CASSPELNYNEQFF. This rearrangement joins TRBV3-1 (or the pseudogene TRBV3-2) to TRBJ2-1; D is unresolved. The CDR3 totals 14 residues. The ends were cut back, 4 bases at V and 3 bases at J, with 10 bases in the middle. Germline-derived CDR1 and CDR2 are LGHDT and YNNKEL (reference sequence).

The rearrangement joins TRBV28 to TRBJ2-7; 9 bases are a match to TRBD2. Germline CDR1 MDHEN, CDR2 SYDVKM. This CDR3 region has 14 residues. V was clipped by 5 bases and J by 2 bases; unmatched bases: 4. CDR3 DNA: TGTGCCAGCAGTCTCCTAGCGGGACCCTACGAGCAGTACTTC. Translation: CASSLLAGPYEQYF.

The genes are TRBV19 and TRBJ1-4; D might be TRBD1 (6 bases). The germline CDR1 and CDR2 sequences are LNHDA and SQIVND (reference sequence). This CDR3 region has 12 residues. Between the trimmed V and J ends, which lost 9 bases and 7 bases, there was a span of 12 bases. The CDR3 DNA reads as TGTGCCAGCTCGAGGGGGAGTGAAAAACTGTTTTTT. This translates into CASSRGSEKLFF.

This chain links TRBV19 with TRBJ1-2; no clear D gene. Germline V CDR1 and CDR2: LNHDA, SQIVND (reference sequence). The CDR3 sequence is 16 residues long. V lost 3 bases and J lost 2, with 16 bases in between. The DNA for the CDR3 is TGTGCCAGTAGTATTGAGTGGTACGGAGCCAACTATGGCTACACCTTC. Protein product: CASSIEWYGANYGYTF.

The chain recombines TRBV10-3 with TRBJ1-6; 7 positions match TRBD1. J was trimmed by 5 bases and V by 10 bases; bases with no gene match: 8. The CDR3 sequence is 14 residues long. Germline CDR1 reads ENHRY; CDR2 reads SYGVKD. The CDR3 nucleotides are TGTGCCACCGTACCGGGACAGAATAATTCACCCCTCCACTTT. It yields the protein CATVPGQNNSPLHF.

This chain connects TRBV4-1 to TRBJ2-2, with TRBD1 matching over 7 bases. Germline trimming cut 0 bases from V and 0 bases from J; bases unmatched to any gene: 4. The CDR3 is made up of 17 amino acids. Looked up from germline, CDR1 is MGHRA and CDR2 is YSYEKL. Written as DNA, the CDR3 is TGCGCCAGCAGCCAAGAGTGGCAGGGGGCGAACACCGGGGAGCTGTTTTTT. As protein: CASSQEWQGANTGELFF.

The V gene is TRBV11-2, the J gene TRBJ2-5; 7 positions match TRBD1. CDR1 SGHAT and CDR2 FQNNGV come from the germline V gene. Trimming cost V 6 bases and J 5 bases; bases outside gene matches: 12. The CDR3 is made up of 15 amino acids. CDR3 region: CASSQARGRQETQYF. CDR3 bases: TGTGCCAGCAGTCAAGCTAGGGGGCGCCAGGAGACCCAGTACTTC.